This T cell receptor beta chain was found in a study of T cells in Graves' hyperthyroidism and ophthalmopathy. There are a few counts of this clonotype. V was clipped by 3 bases and J by 4 bases, with 9 bases between them. This CDR3 spans 13 amino acids. Germline assignment: CDR1 LNHDA and CDR2 SQIVND (reference sequence). Regions amplified from RNA transcripts were the TCR beta CDR3 regions. HTBI primers drove first-round RT-PCR of the TCR CDR3. MiXCR was run by TCRdb on the multiplex PCR reads, yielding one entry per CDR3 protein. The sample shows fewer than 300,000 distinct CDR3 sequences, about 25% of them seen only once.

Sequencing was done on a sample of blood. This sequence was found in a man aged 40-55 years with Graves' hyperthyroidism that later progressed to Graves' ophthalmopathy. The V call is TRBV19, the J call TRBJ1-2, with D unresolved. The CDR3, as DNA: TGTGCCAGTAGTATTTTACAGTTCTATGGCTACACCTTC. It yields the protein CASSILQFYGYTF.